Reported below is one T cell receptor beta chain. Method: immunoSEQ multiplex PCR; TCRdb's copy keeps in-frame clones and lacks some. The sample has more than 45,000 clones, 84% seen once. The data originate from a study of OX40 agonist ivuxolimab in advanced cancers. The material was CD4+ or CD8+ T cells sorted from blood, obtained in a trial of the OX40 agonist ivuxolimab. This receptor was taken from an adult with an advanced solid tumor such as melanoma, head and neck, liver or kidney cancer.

CDR3 protein: CASNQLRGGRAYEQYF. CDR3 nucleotides: TGTGCCAGCAACCAACTAAGGGGCGGGAGGGCCTACGAGCAGTACTTC. V usage is TRBV7-8 and J usage is TRBJ2-7; 9 bases match TRBD2. In germline, CDR1 is SGHVS, CDR2 FQNEAQ. The J segment lost 2 bases and the V segment lost 7 bases, leaving 12 bases of the junction unmatched. The CDR3 consists of 16 residues.